This T cell receptor beta chain was documented in a study of T cell responses to AZD1222 COVID-19 vaccine. Study observations and caveats: Per reports, nearly half of all spike-specific TCRs target regions that are unmutated in variants. After the peak T cell response, and only then, were repertoires sampled.

The data were produced by immunoSEQ multiplex PCR, yet TCRdb's version contains in-frame clones alone and is incomplete. This sample has over 100,000 clones, with approximately 91% found just once. Germline V gene sequence: CDR1 MGHRA, CDR2 YSYEKL. The CDR3 covers 15 residues. V was shortened by 0 bases and J by 3 bases, with 11 bases between the two germline ends. With regard to this clone: The antigen is undetermined.

This chain joins TRBV4-1 and TRBJ1-1; the D gene is possibly TRBD1 (5 bases). The material was peripheral blood, obtained 28 days after the second AZD1222 dose. The source of this sequence is an adult who received the AZD1222 COVID-19 vaccine. The CDR3 coding sequence is TGCGCCAGCAGCCAAGACCCTGGGGCGGACACTGAAGCTTTCTTT. It specifies CASSQDPGADTEAFF.